This TCR beta chain was observed in a study of T-cell reconstitution after alpha-beta-depleted transplantation in children. This clonotype was counted between two and nine times. Molecular barcoding with unique molecular identifiers was used for the TCRbeta library. TCRdb fed the PCR reads into MiXCR, producing one record per CDR3 protein. The profile shows around 680,000 distinct CDR3 sequences, approximately 17% of them singletons. The germline V gene has CDR1 LNHNV and CDR2 YYDKDF (reference sequence). The CDR3 covers 13 residues. The V and J ends lost 3 bases and 3 bases respectively, with 8 bases between them.

Material: PBMCs from the stem cell graft donor, obtained from the stem cell graft. The sequence derives from a human donor who donated a stem cell graft to a child with acute myeloid leukemia. This chain connects TRBV15 to TRBJ1-1; D is possibly TRBD1 (5 bases). The CDR3 DNA reads TGTGCCACCAGCAGGGGGGGGGACACTGAAGCTTTCTTT. Its protein is CATSRGGDTEAFF.